The entry that follows covers one T cell receptor beta chain sequence. Its antigen is still unknown. The record originates from a study of T cell responses to AZD1222 COVID-19 vaccine. General observations from the study: Clonal diversity may have been underestimated, and the donors were mostly white British, with more females than males. Rises in breadth and depth of Spike-specific TCRs came after two AZD1222 doses.

Method: immunoSEQ multiplex PCR; TCRdb's copy keeps in-frame clones and lacks some. The sample has about 82,000 clones, 70% to 90% seen once; the top ten hold approximately 5.8%. V lost 6 bases, J lost 2 bases, and 19 bases lay in between. The germline gives CDR1 SQVTM, CDR2 ANQGSEA. The CDR3 runs 15 residues. Sequencing used peripheral blood, obtained on day 0 of AZD1222 vaccination. The clonotype was recovered from an adult in good health. The chain employs TRBV29-1 and TRBJ1-2, with D perhaps TRBD1 (5 bases). The CDR3, as DNA: TGCAGCGTGAATGGGGGAGGGCGAGGGAACTATGGCTACACCTTC. As protein: CSVNGGGRGNYGYTF. Together with reference TRBV29-1 and TRBJ1-2, the CDR3 gives the full variable domain: SAVISQKPSRDICQRGTSLTIQCQVDSQVTMMFWYRQQPGQSLTLIATANQGSEATYESGFVIDKFPISRPNLTFSTLTVSNMSPEDSSIYLCSVNGGGRGNYGYTFGSGTRLTVV.